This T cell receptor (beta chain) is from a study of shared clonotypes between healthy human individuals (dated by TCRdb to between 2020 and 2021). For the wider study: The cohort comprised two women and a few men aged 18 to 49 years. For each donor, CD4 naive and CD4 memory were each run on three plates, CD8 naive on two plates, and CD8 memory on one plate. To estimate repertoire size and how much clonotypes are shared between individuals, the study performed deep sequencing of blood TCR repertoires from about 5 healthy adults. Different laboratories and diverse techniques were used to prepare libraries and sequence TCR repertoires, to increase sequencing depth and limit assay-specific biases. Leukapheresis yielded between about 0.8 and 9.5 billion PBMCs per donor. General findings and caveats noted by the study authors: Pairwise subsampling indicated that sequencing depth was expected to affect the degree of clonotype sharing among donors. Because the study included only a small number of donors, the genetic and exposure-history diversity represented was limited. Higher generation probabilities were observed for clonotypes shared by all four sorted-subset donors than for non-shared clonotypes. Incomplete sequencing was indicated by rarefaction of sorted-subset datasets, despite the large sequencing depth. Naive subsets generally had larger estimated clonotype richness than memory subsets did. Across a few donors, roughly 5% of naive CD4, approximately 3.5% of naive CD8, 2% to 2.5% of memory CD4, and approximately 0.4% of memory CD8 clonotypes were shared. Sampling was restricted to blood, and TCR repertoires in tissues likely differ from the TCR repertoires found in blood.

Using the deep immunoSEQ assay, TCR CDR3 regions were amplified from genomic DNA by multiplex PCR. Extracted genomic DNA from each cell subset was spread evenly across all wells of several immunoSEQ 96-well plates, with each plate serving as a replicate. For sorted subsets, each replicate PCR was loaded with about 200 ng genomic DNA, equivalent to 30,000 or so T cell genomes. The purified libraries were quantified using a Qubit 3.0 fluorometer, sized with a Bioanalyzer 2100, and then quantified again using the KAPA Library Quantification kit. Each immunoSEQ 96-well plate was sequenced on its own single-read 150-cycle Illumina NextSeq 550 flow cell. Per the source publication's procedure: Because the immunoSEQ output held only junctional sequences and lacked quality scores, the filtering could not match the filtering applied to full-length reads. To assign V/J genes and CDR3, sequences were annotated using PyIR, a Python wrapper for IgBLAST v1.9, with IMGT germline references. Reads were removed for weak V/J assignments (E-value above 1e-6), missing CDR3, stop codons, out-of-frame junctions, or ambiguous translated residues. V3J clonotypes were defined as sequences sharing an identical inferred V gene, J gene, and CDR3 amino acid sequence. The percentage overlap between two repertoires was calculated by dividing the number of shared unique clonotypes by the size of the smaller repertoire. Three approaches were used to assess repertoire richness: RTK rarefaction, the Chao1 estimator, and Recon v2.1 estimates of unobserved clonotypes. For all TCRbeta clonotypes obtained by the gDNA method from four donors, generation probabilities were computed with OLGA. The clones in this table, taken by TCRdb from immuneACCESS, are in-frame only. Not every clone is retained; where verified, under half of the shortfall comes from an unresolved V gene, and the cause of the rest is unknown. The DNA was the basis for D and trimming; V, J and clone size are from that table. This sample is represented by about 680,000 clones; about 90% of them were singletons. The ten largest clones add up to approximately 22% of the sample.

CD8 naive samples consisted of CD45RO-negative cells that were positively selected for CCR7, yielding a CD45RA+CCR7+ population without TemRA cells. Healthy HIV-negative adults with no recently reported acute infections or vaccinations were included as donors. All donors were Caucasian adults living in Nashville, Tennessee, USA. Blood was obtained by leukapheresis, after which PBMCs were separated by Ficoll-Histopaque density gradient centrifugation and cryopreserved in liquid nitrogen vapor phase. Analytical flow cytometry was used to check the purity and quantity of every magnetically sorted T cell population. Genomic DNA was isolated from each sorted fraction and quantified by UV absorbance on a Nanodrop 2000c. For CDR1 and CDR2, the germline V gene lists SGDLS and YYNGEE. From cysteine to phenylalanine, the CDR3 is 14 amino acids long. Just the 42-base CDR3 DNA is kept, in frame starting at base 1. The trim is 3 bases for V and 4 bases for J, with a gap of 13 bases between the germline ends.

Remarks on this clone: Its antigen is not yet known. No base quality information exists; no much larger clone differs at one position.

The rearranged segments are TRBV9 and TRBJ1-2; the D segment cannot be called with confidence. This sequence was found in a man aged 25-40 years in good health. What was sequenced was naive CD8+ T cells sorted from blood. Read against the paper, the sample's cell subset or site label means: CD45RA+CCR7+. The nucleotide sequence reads TGTGCCAGCAGCGGACGCATTAGGGCCTATGGCTACACCTTC. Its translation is CASSGRIRAYGYTF.